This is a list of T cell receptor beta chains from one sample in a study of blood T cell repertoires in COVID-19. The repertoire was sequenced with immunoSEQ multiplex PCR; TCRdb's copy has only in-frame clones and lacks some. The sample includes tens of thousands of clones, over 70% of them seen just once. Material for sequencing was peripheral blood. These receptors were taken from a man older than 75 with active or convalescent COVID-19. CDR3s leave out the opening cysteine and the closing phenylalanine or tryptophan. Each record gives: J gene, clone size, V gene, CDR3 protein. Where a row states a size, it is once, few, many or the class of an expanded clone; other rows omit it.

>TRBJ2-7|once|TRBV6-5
ASSPMGTGSHEQY
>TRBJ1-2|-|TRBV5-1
ASSFGQGGNGYGYT
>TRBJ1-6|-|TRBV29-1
SVQGAGDSPLH
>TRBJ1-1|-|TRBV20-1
SASDGGLQRRTEAF
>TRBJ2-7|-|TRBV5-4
ASSLGGVGYEQY
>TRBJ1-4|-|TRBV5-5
ASSLGQGDEKLF
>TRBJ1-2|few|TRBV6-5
ASSYHPTIRDYGYT
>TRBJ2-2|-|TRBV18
ASSRPGLRGGPRELF
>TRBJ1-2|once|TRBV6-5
ATQLIPYGYT
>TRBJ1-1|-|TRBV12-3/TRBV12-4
ASSYRGDTEAF
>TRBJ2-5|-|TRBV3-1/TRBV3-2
ASSQLGLAVGETQY
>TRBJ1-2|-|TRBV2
ASNPGQGGNGYT
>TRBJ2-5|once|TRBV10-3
AISESTGFQETQY
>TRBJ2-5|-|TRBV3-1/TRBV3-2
ASSQVGVLAGKETQY
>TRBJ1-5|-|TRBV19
ASSMDSGGFQPQH
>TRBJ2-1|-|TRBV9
ASSVGDRGPSSYNEQF
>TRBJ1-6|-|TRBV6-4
ASSDSRGRSPLH
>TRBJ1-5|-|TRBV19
ASSIRRDQGQPQH
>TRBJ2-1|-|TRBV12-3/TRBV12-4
ASSLGLYEQF
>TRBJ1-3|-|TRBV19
ASSRGTGDSGNTIY
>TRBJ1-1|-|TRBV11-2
ASSFWDRGQNTEAF
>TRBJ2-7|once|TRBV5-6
ASSGRTGGLGEQY
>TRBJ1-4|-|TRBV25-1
ASSAESNEKLF
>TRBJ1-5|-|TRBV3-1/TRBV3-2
ASSRSGQPQH
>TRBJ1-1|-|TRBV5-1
ASSLDPTGDTEAF
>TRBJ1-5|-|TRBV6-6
ASTQGRGQPQH
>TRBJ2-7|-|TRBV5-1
ASSFSGGAYEQY
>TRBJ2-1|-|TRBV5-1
ASSSSGGLNNEQF
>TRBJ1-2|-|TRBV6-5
ATKTAYGYT
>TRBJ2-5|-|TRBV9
ASSARGGGGKTQY
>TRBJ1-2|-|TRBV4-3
ASSQDFPGSDRGYT
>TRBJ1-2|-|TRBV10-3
AISESWGEADYGYT
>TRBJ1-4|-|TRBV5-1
ASRPQQGRDEKLF
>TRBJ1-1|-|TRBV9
ASSPRTGRNTEAF
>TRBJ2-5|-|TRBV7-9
ASSSRQGEETQY
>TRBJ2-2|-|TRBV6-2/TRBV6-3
ASSYPLASGGPNTGELF
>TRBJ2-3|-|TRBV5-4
ASSFLAGGIARADTQY
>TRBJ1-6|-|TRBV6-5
ASSRTGFNSPLH
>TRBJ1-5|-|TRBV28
ASRRTGSLQPQH
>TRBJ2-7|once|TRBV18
ASSPYRTGRIQHEQY
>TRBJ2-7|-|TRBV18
ASSPGTGGTYEQY
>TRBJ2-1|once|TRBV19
ASSTLSTGFGDEQF